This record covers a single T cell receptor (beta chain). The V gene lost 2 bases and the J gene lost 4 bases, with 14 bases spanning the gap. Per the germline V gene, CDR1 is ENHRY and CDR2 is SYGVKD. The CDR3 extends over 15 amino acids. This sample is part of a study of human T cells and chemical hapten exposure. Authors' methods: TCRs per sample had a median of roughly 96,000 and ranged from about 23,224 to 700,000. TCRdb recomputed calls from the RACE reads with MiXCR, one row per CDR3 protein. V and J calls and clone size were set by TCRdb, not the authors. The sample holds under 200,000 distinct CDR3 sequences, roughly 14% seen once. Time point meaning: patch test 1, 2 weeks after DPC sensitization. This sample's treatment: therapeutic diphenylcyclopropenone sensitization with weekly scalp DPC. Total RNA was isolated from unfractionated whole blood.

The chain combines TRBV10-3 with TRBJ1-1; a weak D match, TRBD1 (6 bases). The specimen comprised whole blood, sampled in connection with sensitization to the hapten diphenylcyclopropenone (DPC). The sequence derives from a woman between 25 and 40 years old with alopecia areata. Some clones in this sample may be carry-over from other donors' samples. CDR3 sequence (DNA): TGTGCCATCAGTGAGAGAGGGGGAGGGTCCACTGAAGCTTTCTTT. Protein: CAISERGGGSTEAFF.